The rows below give T cell receptor beta chains drawn from one sample of a study of radiotherapy plus CTLA-4 blockade in lung cancer. Sequencing used immunoSEQ multiplex PCR; TCRdb keeps in-frame clones, though not all of them. The sample holds 86,000 or so clones, 78% seen once. This specimen consisted of peripheral blood, obtained from a patient treated with radiotherapy plus ipilimumab. All receptors come from a human donor with non-small cell lung cancer who had a partial response to radiotherapy plus ipilimumab. Some clones in this sample may be carry-over from other donors' samples. Both conserved end residues are part of each CDR3. The D gene is left open where the match is weak. Expanded clones get a size class; other rows say once, few or many, or leave the size out.

>NA|TRBV7-9|TRBJ2-6|TRBD2
CASSFTGLVAGANVLTF
TGTGCCAGCAGCTTCACGGGACTAGTGGCTGGGGCCAACGTCCTGACTTTC
>NA|TRBV7-3|TRBJ2-3|TRBD2
CASSLNSGLSSGGVDTQYF
TGTGCCAGCAGCTTAAACTCGGGGTTGTCTAGCGGGGGGGTGGATACGCAGTATTTT
>NA|TRBV4-3|TRBJ2-7|NA
CASSQDQRDYEQYF
TGCGCCAGCAGCCAGGACCAGAGGGACTACGAGCAGTACTTC
>NA|TRBV7-9|TRBJ2-1|NA
CASSSSSSYNEQFF
TGTGCCAGCAGCTCCTCGAGCTCCTACAATGAGCAGTTCTTC
>NA|TRBV5-6|TRBJ2-3|TRBD2
CASSLLLAGGTDTQYF
TGTGCCAGCAGCTTGTTACTAGCGGGTGGCACAGATACGCAGTATTTT
>NA|TRBV6-5|TRBJ2-4|NA
CASSYSGGQRQNIQYF
TGTGCCAGCAGTTACTCCGGGGGACAGCGACAAAACATTCAGTACTTC
>NA|TRBV11-3|TRBJ1-6|NA
CASSWRAQFAPGSPLHF
TGTGCCAGCAGCTGGAGGGCACAGTTCGCTCCGGGTTCACCCCTCCACTTT
>NA|TRBV5-1|TRBJ1-1|TRBD1
CASSLSGQGSVTEAFF
TGCGCCAGCAGCTTGTCCGGACAGGGATCGGTCACTGAAGCTTTCTTT
>NA|TRBV10-3|TRBJ2-7|TRBD1
CAIRSATGGDEQYF
TGTGCCATCAGGTCCGCGACAGGGGGCGATGAGCAGTACTTC
>NA|TRBV6-5|TRBJ1-2|TRBD1
CASTTGDYGYTF
TGTGCCAGCACGACAGGGGACTATGGCTACACCTTC
>NA|TRBV19|TRBJ2-5|NA
CASSIDLAGSQETQYF
TGTGCCAGTAGTATAGATCTGGCAGGATCACAAGAGACCCAGTACTTC
>NA|TRBV25-1|TRBJ2-5|TRBD2
CASSEYLRGSFETQYF
TGTGCCAGCAGTGAATATCTGCGCGGGAGTTTCGAGACCCAGTACTTC
>NA|TRBV19|TRBJ2-7|TRBD2
CASSAGAFYEQYF
TGTGCCAGTAGTGCGGGAGCCTTCTACGAGCAGTACTTC
>few|TRBV6-5|TRBJ2-3|NA
CASRLAGHTDTQYF
TGTGCCAGCAGACTGGCAGGACACACAGATACGCAGTATTTT
>once|TRBV5-1|TRBJ2-7|TRBD2
CASSLGVAGVYEQYF
TGCGCCAGCAGCTTGGGGGTAGCGGGAGTATACGAGCAGTACTTC
>NA|TRBV1|TRBJ2-1|NA
CTSSSPLGTSGGYNEQFF
TGCACCAGCAGCTCCCCGCTGGGAACAAGCGGGGGTTACAATGAGCAGTTCTTC
>NA|TRBV5-1|TRBJ1-5|TRBD1
CASSPRPGTGTDQPQHF
TGCGCCAGCAGCCCACGTCCCGGGACAGGGACCGATCAGCCCCAGCATTTT
>NA|TRBV7-3|TRBJ2-5|TRBD2
CASSLGTSGGQETQYF
TGTGCCAGCAGTCTCGGGACTAGCGGGGGGCAAGAGACCCAGTACTTC
>NA|TRBV28|TRBJ1-4|NA
CASSLGGRREKLFF
TGTGCCAGCAGCTTAGGGGGGAGGAGGGAAAAACTGTTTTTT
>NA|TRBV9|TRBJ2-1|TRBD2
CASSVRIAGGNNEQFF
TGTGCCAGCAGCGTAAGGATAGCGGGAGGGAACAATGAGCAGTTCTTC
>NA|TRBV18|TRBJ2-1|TRBD1
CASSPRTDRGNEQFF
TGTGCCAGCTCACCACGGACGGACAGGGGGAATGAGCAGTTCTTC
>NA|TRBV18|TRBJ2-2|TRBD2
CASSPGLAGVITGELFF
TGTGCCAGCTCACCGGGACTAGCGGGGGTGATCACCGGGGAGCTGTTTTTT
>NA|TRBV9|TRBJ1-2|TRBD1
CASSGGPGGLYGYTF
TGTGCCAGCAGCGGAGGGCCAGGGGGCCTCTATGGCTACACCTTC
>NA|TRBV19|TRBJ2-6|NA
CASSIVMGRSGANVLTF
TGTGCCAGTAGTATTGTGATGGGGAGGTCTGGGGCCAACGTCCTGACTTTC
>NA|TRBV2|TRBJ2-2|TRBD1
CASSRTGLHTGELFF
TGTGCCAGCAGTAGGACAGGGTTGCACACCGGGGAGCTGTTTTTT
>NA|TRBV18|TRBJ2-5|NA
CASSPTLAGKETQYF
TGTGCCAGCTCACCGACTTTAGCAGGGAAAGAGACCCAGTACTTC
>NA|TRBV4-1|TRBJ2-5|TRBD2
CASSQGLGGFFETQYF
TGCGCCAGCAGCCAGGGACTAGGGGGGTTTTTCGAGACCCAGTACTTC
>NA|TRBV11-3|TRBJ2-7|NA
CASKGVAALEQYF
TGTGCCAGCAAAGGGGTGGCAGCCCTCGAGCAGTACTTC
>NA|TRBV6-1|TRBJ1-4|TRBD1
CASSAYRLAGGTNEKLFF
TGTGCCAGCAGTGCCTACCGACTGGCAGGGGGTACTAATGAAAAACTGTTTTTT
>NA|TRBV4-2|TRBJ2-5|NA
CASSQGTRGETQYF
TGTGCCAGCAGCCAAGGAACCAGAGGGGAGACCCAGTACTTC
>NA|TRBV29-1|TRBJ2-7|TRBD1
CSVEGQGDEQYF
TGCAGCGTTGAGGGACAGGGAGACGAGCAGTACTTC
>NA|TRBV5-1|TRBJ1-1|NA
CASSLLQNPNTEAFF
TGCGCCAGCAGCTTGTTACAGAACCCAAACACTGAAGCTTTCTTT
>NA|TRBV19|TRBJ1-1|NA
CASSPRDWGTEAFF
TGTGCCAGTAGTCCCAGGGATTGGGGCACTGAAGCTTTCTTT
>NA|TRBV28|TRBJ1-1|TRBD1
CASSPGQRFTFF
TGTGCCAGCAGCCCGGGACAGAGGTTTACTTTCTTT
>NA|TRBV28|TRBJ1-5|NA
CASKPVGSQPQHF
TGTGCCAGCAAACCTGTCGGGAGCCAGCCCCAGCATTTT
>NA|TRBV12-2|TRBJ2-7|NA
CASRKKAGGRSYEQYF
TGTGCAAGTCGCAAAAAGGCGGGGGGGCGGTCCTACGAGCAGTACTTC
>NA|TRBV6-5|TRBJ1-3|TRBD1
CASSSGGENGNTIYF
TGTGCCAGCAGTTCAGGGGGCGAAAATGGAAACACCATATATTTT
>few|TRBV6-1|TRBJ2-7|NA
CASSHRNYEQYF
TGTGCCAGCAGCCACAGGAACTACGAGCAGTACTTC
>NA|TRBV28|TRBJ1-4|NA
CASTPLGPGSGTNEKLFF
TGTGCCAGCACCCCGCTGGGCCCGGGGTCAGGAACTAATGAAAAACTGTTTTTT
>NA|TRBV7-9|TRBJ1-4|NA
CASSFFSEAEKLFF
TGTGCCAGCAGCTTTTTTTCAGAGGCCGAAAAACTGTTTTTT
>few|TRBV11-3|TRBJ2-7|NA
CASSLLGTLAHEQYF
TGTGCCAGCAGCCTTCTCGGGACACTCGCCCACGAGCAGTACTTC
>few|TRBV5-1|TRBJ2-1|NA
CASSLDRLSSYNEQFF
TGCGCCAGCAGCCTCGACAGGTTGAGCTCCTACAATGAGCAGTTCTTC
>few|TRBV27|TRBJ2-7|TRBD2
CASSPGFRASGTPGNLYEQYF
TGTGCCAGCAGTCCGGGGTTTAGGGCTAGCGGGACGCCCGGCAATCTTTACGAGCAGTACTTC
>once|TRBV19|TRBJ2-3|TRBD1
CASREQGDAGTQYF
TGTGCCAGTAGGGAACAGGGGGACGCAGGTACGCAGTATTTT
>NA|TRBV28|TRBJ2-1|TRBD2
CASRYPGGGGLAGGIINEQFF
TGTGCCAGCAGATATCCAGGGGGGGGAGGACTAGCGGGAGGGATTATAAATGAGCAGTTCTTC
>NA|TRBV9|TRBJ2-7|TRBD2
CASSGPREGLASSGQYF
TGTGCCAGCAGCGGGCCTCGTGAGGGACTAGCTTCATCCGGGCAGTACTTC
>NA|TRBV28|TRBJ2-3|TRBD1
CASRRNDRGFTDTQYF
TGTGCCAGCAGACGAAACGACAGGGGATTCACAGATACGCAGTATTTT
>NA|TRBV9|TRBJ2-3|TRBD1
CASSAGGRGTDTQYF
TGTGCCAGCAGCGCAGGGGGTAGGGGCACAGATACGCAGTATTTT
>NA|TRBV7-6|TRBJ2-6|NA
CASSLGVGGSGANVLTF
TGTGCCAGCAGCTTAGGAGTCGGAGGATCTGGGGCCAACGTCCTGACTTTC